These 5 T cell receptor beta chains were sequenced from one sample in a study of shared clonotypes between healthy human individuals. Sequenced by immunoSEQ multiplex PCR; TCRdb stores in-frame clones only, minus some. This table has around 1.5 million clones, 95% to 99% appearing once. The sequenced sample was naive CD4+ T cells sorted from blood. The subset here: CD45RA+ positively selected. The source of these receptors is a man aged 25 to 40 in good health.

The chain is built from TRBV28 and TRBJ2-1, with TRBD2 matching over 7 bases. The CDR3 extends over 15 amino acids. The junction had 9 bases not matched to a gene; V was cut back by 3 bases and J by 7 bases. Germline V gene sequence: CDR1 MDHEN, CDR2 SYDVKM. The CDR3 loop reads CASSFFGRQGNEQFF. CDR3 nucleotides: TGTGCCAGCAGTTTTTTCGGGAGGCAGGGTAATGAGCAGTTCTTC.

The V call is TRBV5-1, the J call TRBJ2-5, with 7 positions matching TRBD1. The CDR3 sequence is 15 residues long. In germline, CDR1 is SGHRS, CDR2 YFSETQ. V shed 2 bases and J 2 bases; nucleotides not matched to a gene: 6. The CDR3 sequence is CASSFYRGGQETQYF. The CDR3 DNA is TGCGCCAGCAGCTTCTACAGGGGTGGGCAAGAGACCCAGTACTTC.

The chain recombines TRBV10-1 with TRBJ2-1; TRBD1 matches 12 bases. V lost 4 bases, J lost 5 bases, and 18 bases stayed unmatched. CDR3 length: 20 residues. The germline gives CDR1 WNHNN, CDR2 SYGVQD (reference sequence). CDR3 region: CASSVFRLGAWDRGHNEQFF. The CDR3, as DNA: TGCGCCAGCAGTGTATTTCGGTTGGGTGCGTGGGACAGGGGGCACAATGAGCAGTTCTTC.

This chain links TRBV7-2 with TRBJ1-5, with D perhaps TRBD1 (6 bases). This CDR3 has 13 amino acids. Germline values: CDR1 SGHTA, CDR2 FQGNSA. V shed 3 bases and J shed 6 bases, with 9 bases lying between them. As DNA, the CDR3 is TGTGCCAGCAGCTTGCGGGGGGCTCAGCCCCAGCATTTT. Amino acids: CASSLRGAQPQHF.

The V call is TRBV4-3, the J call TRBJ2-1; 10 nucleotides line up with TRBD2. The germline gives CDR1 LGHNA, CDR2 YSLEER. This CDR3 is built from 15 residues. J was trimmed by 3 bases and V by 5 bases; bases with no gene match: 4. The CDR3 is CASSSGTSDYNEQFF. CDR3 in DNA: TGCGCCAGCAGCTCCGGGACTAGCGACTACAATGAGCAGTTCTTC.